One and the same sample provided the 9 T cell receptor beta chains below, sequenced in a study of blood T cell repertoires in COVID-19. TCRdb keeps only in-frame clones here, not all; method: immunoSEQ multiplex PCR. Of approximately 230,000 clones listed, about nine tenths are singletons. Sequencing was carried out using peripheral blood. The source is a man aged 25-45 years who had recovered from COVID-19.

This chain uses TRBV19 with TRBJ1-5; tentatively, D is TRBD1 (6 bases). With 9 bases removed from V and 9 bases from J, the gap between germline ends came to 18 bases. Per the germline V gene, CDR1 is LNHDA and CDR2 is SQIVND (reference sequence). The CDR3 consists of 13 residues. The CDR3 region has the DNA TGTGCCAGCCAAACAGGGCCTGATTCGCCCCAGCATTTT. This sequence encodes CASQTGPDSPQHF.

As for this clone: Other DNA sequences from this sample encode an identical CDR3 as well. The chain joins TRBV20-1 to TRBJ2-5; D ambiguous. The CDR3 length is 11 residues. Deletions cut 3 bases from V and 1 base from J, with 3 bases between. Per the germline V gene, CDR1 is DFQATT and CDR2 is SNEGSKA (reference sequence). The CDR3 DNA sequence: TGCAGTGCTAGCAGCCAAGAGACCCAGTACTTC. Protein sequence: CSASSQETQYF.

The rearrangement links TRBV29-1 to TRBJ2-5, with TRBD2 matching 10 bases. The CDR3 runs to 14 residues. With 2 bases clipped from V and 2 bases from J, the junction kept 2 bases outside the gene matches. Germline-derived CDR1 and CDR2 are SQVTM and ANQGSEA. The chain's CDR3 is CSVEPGLAQETQYF. The CDR3 DNA sequence: TGCAGCGTTGAACCGGGACTAGCGCAAGAGACCCAGTACTTC. Filled out from reference TRBV29-1 and TRBJ2-5, the complete variable domain reads SAVISQKPSRDICQRGTSLTIQCQVDSQVTMMFWYRQQPGQSLTLIATANQGSEATYESGFVIDKFPISRPNLTFSTLTVSNMSPEDSSIYLCSVEPGLAQETQYFGPGTRLLVL.

The chain carries TRBV7-2 and TRBJ2-4, with 8 bases that match TRBD1. Germline values: CDR1 SGHTA, CDR2 FQGNSA. The length of the CDR3 is 16 residues. The J segment lost 6 bases and the V segment lost 5 bases, leaving 12 bases of the junction unmatched. This CDR3 is CASSIGSTGAGNIQYF. DNA of the CDR3: TGTGCCAGCAGCATCGGGTCGACAGGGGCGGGAAACATTCAGTACTTC.

The chain links TRBV2 to TRBJ2-1, with 7 bases aligning to TRBD1. The J segment lost 1 base and the V segment lost 4 bases, leaving 4 bases of the junction unmatched. From germline, CDR1 is SNHLY and CDR2 FYNNEI. CDR3 length equals 15 residues. This CDR3 reads CASSVTGFSYNEQFF. Written as DNA, the CDR3 is TGTGCCAGCAGTGTGACAGGGTTTTCCTACAATGAGCAGTTCTTC. The full variable domain, in which reference TRBV2 and TRBJ2-1 provide the parts outside the CDR3, is EPEVTQTPSHQVTQMGQEVILRCVPISNHLYFYWYRQILGQKVEFLVSFYNNEISEKSEIFDDQFSVERPDGSNFTLKIRSTKLEDSAMYFCASSVTGFSYNEQFFGPGTRLTVL.

The gene calls are TRBV5-1 and TRBJ2-7; the match to TRBD1 covers 7 bases. The CDR3 consists of 14 residues. The V gene end was trimmed by 4 bases and the J gene end by 3 bases; junction bases not matched to a gene: 7. The germline V gene encodes CDR1 SGHRS and CDR2 YFSETQ. CDR3 amino acids: CASSLDRLVYEQYF. The CDR3 coding sequence is TGCGCCAGCAGCCTGGACAGGCTCGTCTACGAGCAGTACTTC.

The chain is built from TRBV3-1 (or the pseudogene TRBV3-2) and TRBJ1-5; tentatively, D is TRBD1 (6 bases). CDR3 size: 14 residues. Trimming pared 8 bases from V and 7 bases from J, leaving 18 bases between. In germline, CDR1 is LGHDT, CDR2 YNNKEL (reference sequence). The CDR3 spells CASGTPGEGQPQHF. The CDR3 DNA sequence: TGTGCCAGCGGGACCCCAGGGGAGGGCCAGCCCCAGCATTTT.

The V and J genes are TRBV7-2 and TRBJ1-4, with TRBD1 as a possible D gene (6 bases). Germline V lookup: CDR1 SGHTA, CDR2 FQGNSA. This CDR3 region has 15 residues. Deletions cut 2 bases from V and 6 bases from J, with 13 bases between. CDR3 residues: CASSLNSGAHEKLFF. CDR3 DNA: TGTGCCAGCAGCTTAAATTCAGGGGCCCATGAAAAACTGTTTTTT.

This chain joins TRBV7-9 and TRBJ2-2; the match to TRBD2 covers 7 bases. The CDR3 covers 16 residues. Germline V lookup: CDR1 SEHNR, CDR2 FQNEAQ (reference sequence). Germline trimming cut 3 bases from V and 4 bases from J; bases unmatched to any gene: 8. CDR3 sequence (DNA): TGTGCCAGCAGCTTGATCCCAGCGGGACTCACCGGGGAGCTGTTTTTT. Protein sequence: CASSLIPAGLTGELFF.